This TCR beta chain was profiled in a study of T cell clones after liver transplantation. The wider study: Patients counted as tolerant after at least one year off all immunosuppression, enzymes not exceeding twice normal.

The CDR3 spans 17 residues. V shed 0 bases and J 3 bases; nucleotides not matched to a gene: 9. Germline assignment: CDR1 ENHRY and CDR2 SYGVKD. Method: immunoSEQ multiplex PCR; TCRdb's copy keeps in-frame clones and lacks some. Of tens of thousands of clones in the sample, around 75% were seen once. The chain uses TRBV10-3 and TRBJ2-7; 9 nucleotides align to TRBD1. This receptor was obtained from a human donor who received a liver transplant. This specimen consisted of CD4+ T cells from blood, obtained before liver transplant. The DNA of the CDR3 is TGTGCCATCAGTGAGTCCAACCGGGACAGGGAGTTCTACGAGCAGTACTTC. Translation gives CAISESNRDREFYEQYF.